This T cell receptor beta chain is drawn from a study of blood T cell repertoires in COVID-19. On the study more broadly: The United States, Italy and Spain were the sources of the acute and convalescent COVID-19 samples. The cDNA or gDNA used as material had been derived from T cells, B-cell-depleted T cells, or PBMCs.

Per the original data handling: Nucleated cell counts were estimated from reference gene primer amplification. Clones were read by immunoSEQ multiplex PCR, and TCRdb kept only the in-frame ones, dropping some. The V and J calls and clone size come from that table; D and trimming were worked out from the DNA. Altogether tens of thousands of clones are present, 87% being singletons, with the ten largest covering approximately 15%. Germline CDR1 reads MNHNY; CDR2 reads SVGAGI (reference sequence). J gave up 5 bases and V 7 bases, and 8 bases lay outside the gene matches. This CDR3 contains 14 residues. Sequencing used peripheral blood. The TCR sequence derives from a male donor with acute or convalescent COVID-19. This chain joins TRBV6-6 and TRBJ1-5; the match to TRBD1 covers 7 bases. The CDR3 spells CASKRTGGDQPQHF. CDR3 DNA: TGTGCCAGCAAAAGGACAGGCGGGGATCAGCCCCAGCATTTT.